This record covers a single T cell receptor (beta chain). It lacks a known antigen. Nothing much larger sits one base from this clone, and base qualities are not available. Counted from cysteine to phenylalanine, this CDR3 has 17 amino acids. CDR3 DNA is the only sequence kept; it has 51 bases, read in frame from the first base. The CDR1 and CDR2 encoded by the germline V gene (reference sequence) are LNHNV and YYDKDF. V is trimmed back by 3 bases and J by 3 bases, and the junction contains 9 bases that no gene match accounts for. This sample is drawn from a study of Siglec-9 on CD8 T cells in melanoma (dated by TCRdb to the late 2010s). With regard to the full study: The study investigated Siglec-9 expression on CD8+ T cells and the role of Siglec-9 in regulating T cells in the melanoma tumor microenvironment.

Library generation was performed with the immunoSEQ multiplex PCR assay. Not all clones reach the TCRdb copy of this immuneACCESS table, which keeps in-frame sequences only. Checked studies attribute under half of the gap to unresolved V genes and leave the rest unexplained. The sample data list roughly 35,000 clones, and about four fifths of these were observed just once. Jointly, the top ten make up approximately 1.8% of the sample. The research as a whole found: Siglec-9 was reported to mark and regulate an effector memory CD8+ T-cell subset that appeared to accumulate within melanoma tumors.

This receptor chain uses TRBV15 and TRBJ1-3, with 9 central nucleotides matching TRBD1. The specimen was Siglec-9- CD8+ T cells sorted from blood. The cell subset or site label corresponds to: CD8 T cells lacking Siglec-9. The receptor was isolated from a human donor in good health. The CDR3 region has the sequence CATSRIPGQGFGNTIYF. The DNA sequence follows: TGTGCCACCAGCAGGATCCCGGGACAGGGTTTTGGAAACACCATATATTTT.